Here is one TCR beta chain with its context. It lacks a known antigen. Base qualities are missing; no much larger clone stands one base away. This specimen comes from a study of PD-1 blockade in mismatch repair-deficient tumors (dated by TCRdb to the late 2010s). Study-level background: Between late 2013 and 2016, the trial enrolled around 89 consecutive patients with approximately twelve mismatch repair-deficient cancer types, every one of whom had been previously treated and was progressing. Tumor-associated T cell clones were tracked in the peripheral blood of patients responding to PD-1 blockade by deep sequencing of TCR CDR3 regions.

The library was produced with the immunoSEQ multiplex PCR assay. As stored in TCRdb, this immuneACCESS dataset retains in-frame rearrangements with V and J assigned. A fraction of the clones does not appear; measured against another copy, unresolved V genes explain less than half of the discrepancy, and the remainder lacks a known reason. The sample table shows 100,000 to 150,000 clones, and roughly 86% are seen once. The leading ten clones occupy about 14% of the sample. For every enrolled patient, mismatch repair deficiency was confirmed by either polymerase chain reaction or immunohistochemistry. TCR sequencing was performed for a few patients who responded to pembrolizumab therapy. The phase II trial prospectively tested pembrolizumab PD-1 blockade in advanced mismatch repair-deficient cancers regardless of tissue of origin. Peripheral blood T cell samples were serially collected before and at multiple times after PD-1 blockade was started. Blood sampling times were reported as weeks after the first pembrolizumab dose.

Findings and caveats that apply to the study as a whole: Clones residing in the tumor, which were often undetectable in blood before treatment, expanded quickly after pembrolizumab and then contracted, generally before radiologic responses.

The V and J ends are trimmed by 2 bases and 4 bases, leaving 21 bases between them. The CDR3, from cysteine to phenylalanine, totals 18 residues. This entry keeps only the CDR3 DNA: 54 bases, framed from base 1. CDR1 and CDR2 are drawn from the germline V gene: KGHSH, LQKENI. This receptor was taken from an adult with mismatch repair-deficient cancer. Sequenced material: peripheral blood, taken 44 weeks after starting pembrolizumab. The sequence is built from TRBV18 and TRBJ2-1; 7 matching bases give a weak D call of TRBD1. Here the CDR3 is given as CASSPTLLRGDTYNEQFF. The nucleotide sequence is given as TGTGCCAGCTCACCAACTCTTCTCAGGGGGGATACATACAATGAGCAGTTCTTC.